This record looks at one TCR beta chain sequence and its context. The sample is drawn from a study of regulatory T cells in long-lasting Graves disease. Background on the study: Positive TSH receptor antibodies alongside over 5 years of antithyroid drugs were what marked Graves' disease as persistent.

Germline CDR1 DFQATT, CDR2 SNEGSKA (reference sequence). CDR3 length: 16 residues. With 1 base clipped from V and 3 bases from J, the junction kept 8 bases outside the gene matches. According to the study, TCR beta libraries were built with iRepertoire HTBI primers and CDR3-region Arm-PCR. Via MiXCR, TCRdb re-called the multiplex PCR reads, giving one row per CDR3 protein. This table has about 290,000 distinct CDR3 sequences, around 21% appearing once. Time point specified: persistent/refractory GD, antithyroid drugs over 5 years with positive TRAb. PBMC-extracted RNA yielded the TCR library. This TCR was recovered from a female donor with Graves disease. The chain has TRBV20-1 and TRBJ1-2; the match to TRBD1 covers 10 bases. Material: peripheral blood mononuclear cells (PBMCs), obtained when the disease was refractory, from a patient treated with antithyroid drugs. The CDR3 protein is CSARVGGGQGDYGYTF. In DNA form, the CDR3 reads TGCAGTGCTAGAGTCGGGGGAGGACAGGGGGACTATGGCTACACCTTC.